This TCR beta chain was retrieved from a study of blood T cell repertoires in COVID-19. Study context: The analysed material was cDNA or gDNA that came from T cells, B-cell-depleted T cells, or PBMCs.

From germline, CDR1 is LNHDA and CDR2 SQIVND (reference sequence). CDR3 length: 15 amino acids. V lost 2 bases to trimming and J lost 4 bases, with 12 bases between them. Authors' methods: Reference gene primer amplification gave nucleated cell count estimates. TCRdb's table, derived via immunoSEQ multiplex PCR, lists solely in-frame clones and lacks some. Clonal size and the V and J genes are those of that table, whereas D and trimming came from the DNA. The sample shows 150,000 to 200,000 clones, around 90% of them seen only once. Participant-given clinical history determined each cohort assignment. Two consecutive negative NP/OP PCR tests, clearance, or resolved symptoms defined Cohort 3 recovery.

The gene calls are TRBV19 and TRBJ1-3, with D unresolved. Sequencing used PBMCs or T cells enriched from blood (not recorded which). This clonotype originated in a woman in her late teens or twenties who had recovered from COVID-19. This chain's CDR3 is CASSISTDHGNTIYF. Written as DNA, the CDR3 is TGTGCCAGTAGTATAAGTACAGACCACGGAAACACCATATATTTT. The variable domain in full, with the rest retrieved from reference TRBV19 and TRBJ1-3, is DGGITQSPKYLFRKEGQNVTLSCEQNLNHDAMYWYRQDPGQGLRLIYYSQIVNDFQKGDIAEGYSVSREKKESFPLTVTSAQKNPTAFYLCASSISTDHGNTIYFGEGSWLTVV.